This passage covers 15 T cell receptor beta chains from one sample sequenced in a study of blood T cell repertoires in COVID-19 (TCRdb year 2020). The library was prepared using the immunoSEQ multiplex PCR assay. Imported from immuneACCESS, the table was reduced by TCRdb to in-frame sequences with V and J called. These copies leave out some clones; in studies compared against another copy, an unresolved V gene accounts for under half, and the cause of the remainder is not known. Across this sample there are over 200,000 clones, with around 83% seen only once. In total, the top ten clones hold roughly 9.4% of the sample. Sequencing was carried out using peripheral blood. The source of these receptors is a man aged 35 to 55 with active or convalescent COVID-19.

The chain employs TRBV30 and TRBJ2-3; the D gene is possibly TRBD1 (6 bases). Germline V CDR1 and CDR2: GTSNPN, SVGIG (reference sequence). CDR3 length equals 13 residues. Trimming pared 4 bases from V and 8 bases from J, leaving 16 bases between. The CDR3 here is CAWKTGSSGTQYF. In DNA, the CDR3 is TGTGCCTGGAAGACAGGTTCGTCAGGTACGCAGTATTTT.

This clone was found once. The chain employs TRBV7-2 and TRBJ1-5; 8 positions agree with TRBD1. The CDR3 is made up of 19 amino acids. The ends lost 3 bases at V and 2 bases at J; junction bases unmatched: 15. The germline V gene encodes CDR1 SGHTA and CDR2 FQGNSA. CDR3 amino acids: CASSFSSGTGPSRNQPQHF. CDR3 DNA sequence: TGTGCCAGCAGCTTTAGTAGTGGGACAGGCCCATCGCGCAATCAGCCCCAGCATTTT.

This rearrangement joins TRBV28 to TRBJ1-5; D is unclear. Trimming pared 6 bases from V and 5 bases from J, leaving 11 bases between. CDR1 MDHEN and CDR2 SYDVKM come from the germline V gene. CDR3 length: 13 residues. CDR3 residues: CASSWAAHQPQHF. In DNA, the CDR3 is TGTGCCAGCAGCTGGGCCGCTCATCAGCCCCAGCATTTT.

This clone was recorded only once. The chain carries TRBV5-5 and TRBJ2-4; 8 nucleotides agree with TRBD2. The CDR3 consists of 17 residues. Germline-derived CDR1 and CDR2 are SGHKS and YYEKEE (reference sequence). Trimming removed 2 bases from V and 9 bases from J; junction bases left unmatched: 16. CDR3 loop: CASSFGPSGLQQGIQYF. The CDR3 coding sequence is TGTGCCAGCAGCTTCGGGCCTAGCGGGCTTCAACAGGGCATTCAGTACTTC.

J is TRBJ2-3 and V is TRBV7-9; 9 nucleotides line up with TRBD1. Trimming took 2 bases from V and 5 from J; bases not matched to a gene: 5. Germline loops: CDR1 SEHNR, CDR2 FQNEAQ (reference sequence). The CDR3 spans 15 residues. In nucleotides, the CDR3 is TGTGCCAGCAGCTTAAAACAGGGGGCGGGAGATACGCAGTATTTT. Protein product: CASSLKQGAGDTQYF.

CDR3 sequence: CASSYSRRGNTEAFF. CDR3 sequence (DNA): TGTGCCAGCAGTTACTCGAGAAGAGGGAACACTGAAGCTTTCTTT. This chain links TRBV6-2 or TRBV6-3 with TRBJ1-1; D remains unclear. The ends were cut back, 0 bases at V and 1 base at J, with 9 bases in the middle. The germline CDR1 and CDR2 sequences are MNHEY and SVGEGT. The CDR3 totals 15 residues.

The genes are TRBV10-3 and TRBJ2-2; tentative D call: TRBD2 (6 bases). The CDR3 has 15 amino acids. The germline CDR1 and CDR2 sequences are ENHRY and SYGVKD. Trimming took off 10 bases at V and 3 bases at J, with 18 bases between the two ends. This CDR3 reads CATLGTGPDTGELFF. The CDR3 DNA reads TGTGCCACCCTAGGGACTGGGCCCGACACCGGGGAGCTGTTTTTT.

This chain uses TRBV7-9 with TRBJ1-1; a weak D match, TRBD1 (5 bases). The V and J ends lost 2 bases and 5 bases respectively, with 15 bases between them. Germline V gives CDR1 SEHNR, CDR2 FQNEAQ (reference sequence). The CDR3 totals 15 residues. CDR3 DNA sequence: TGTGCCAGCAGCTTATACCGGGGGAGGGAGACTGAAGCTTTCTTT. Its translation: CASSLYRGRETEAFF.

This sequence joins TRBV5-1 and TRBJ2-7; 8 bases match TRBD1. V lost 2 bases, J lost 3 bases, and 7 bases stayed unmatched. CDR1 is SGHRS, CDR2 YFSETQ, per germline. This CDR3 is built from 15 residues. The CDR3 sequence: CASSLSGQGVYEQYF. The CDR3 nucleotides are TGCGCCAGCAGCTTAAGCGGACAGGGTGTCTACGAGCAGTACTTC.

V gene TRBV27 combines with J gene TRBJ2-5; 7 nucleotides match TRBD2. The ends lost 3 bases at V and 0 bases at J; junction bases unmatched: 1. This CDR3 has 14 residues. CDR1 and CDR2 (germline): MNHEY, SMNVEV (reference sequence). CDR3 region: CASSFGGYQETQYF. CDR3 nucleotides: TGTGCCAGCAGTTTCGGGGGGTACCAAGAGACCCAGTACTTC.

This clone appeared a few times. The V call is TRBV4-2, the J call TRBJ1-2; D uncertain. The CDR3 length is 16 residues. Trimming left V 0 bases short and J 4 bases short, with 15 bases between. From germline, CDR1 is LGHNA and CDR2 YNFKEQ. The CDR3 nucleotides read TGTGCCAGCAGCCAAGAATATTCCAGGCTACTCTATGGCTACACCTTC. Protein product: CASSQEYSRLLYGYTF.

This CDR3 reads CASTRGEGIGSPLHF. The DNA of the CDR3 is TGTGCCAGTACCCGGGGAGAAGGGATTGGTTCACCCCTCCACTTT. J is TRBJ1-6 and V is TRBV19; D unresolved. CDR3 length: 15 residues. The ends were cut back, 7 bases at V and 9 bases at J, with 19 bases in the middle. Germline values: CDR1 LNHDA, CDR2 SQIVND (reference sequence).

J is TRBJ2-5 and V is TRBV9; TRBD2 agrees at 10 bases. The V gene end was trimmed by 0 bases and the J gene end by 5 bases; junction bases not matched to a gene: 4. The germline gives CDR1 SGDLS, CDR2 YYNGEE. The CDR3 is 15 residues long. CDR3 coding DNA: TGTGCCAGCAGCGTAGAGCTAGCGGGAGCCGAGACCCAGTACTTC. Encoded protein: CASSVELAGAETQYF. Full variable domain (remainder filled in from reference TRBV9 and TRBJ2-5): DSGVTQTPKHLITATGQRVTLRCSPRSGDLSVYWYQQSLDQGLQFLIQYYNGEERAKGNILERFSAQQFPDLHSELNLSSLELGDSALYFCASSVELAGAETQYFGPGTRLLVL.

The chain couples TRBV3-1 (or the pseudogene TRBV3-2) to TRBJ2-7; 10 bases map to TRBD2. The CDR3 spans 15 residues. Trimming at V came to 5 bases and at J to 3 bases, leaving 7 bases not matched to a gene. Germline V lookup: CDR1 LGHDT, CDR2 YNNKEL (reference sequence). CDR3 sequence reads: CASSYSTSGFYEQYF. CDR3 nucleotide sequence: TGTGCCAGCAGCTACTCGACTAGCGGGTTCTACGAGCAGTACTTC.

This clone appeared a few times. This chain connects TRBV6-4 to TRBJ1-5; 7 positions match TRBD1. CDR3 length: 20 residues. Germline V gene sequence: CDR1 MRHNA, CDR2 SNTAGT. V trimming: 2 bases; J trimming: 3 bases; junction bases outside the gene matches: 19. The CDR3 sequence: CASSDDPFLIRDSLNQPQHF. As DNA, the CDR3 is TGTGCCAGCAGTGACGATCCCTTCCTTATCCGGGACAGCCTCAATCAGCCCCAGCATTTT.